The 24 T cell receptor beta chains below were found in one sample sequenced in a study of cytomegalovirus exposure and HLA in healthy donors. The study ran its PCR with 60 Vbeta and 13 Jbeta primers. Using immunoSEQ multiplex PCR, the repertoire was profiled, and TCRdb retains in-frame clones only, with some absent. The data hold fewer than 250,000 clones, with roughly 85% observed a single time. Sequenced: PBMCs. These TCRs come from a male donor in good health and CMV-seronegative.

The rearrangement uses TRBV5-1 and TRBJ2-3, with 10 bases aligning to TRBD2. The V gene's germline CDR1 is SGHRS and CDR2 YFSETQ. This CDR3 has 15 residues. V trimming: 2 bases; J trimming: 0 bases; junction bases outside the gene matches: 0. The CDR3 DNA sequence: TGCGCCAGCAGCTTTAGCGGGGGGAGCACAGATACGCAGTATTTT. This translates into CASSFSGGSTDTQYF.

This chain joins TRBV11-1 and TRBJ2-5; 8 bases line up with TRBD1. The DNA end is a closer match to TRBJ2-7, so the J assignment may be wrong. CDR1 is SGHAT, CDR2 FQDESV, per germline (reference sequence). The length of the CDR3 is 15 residues. DNA for the CDR3: TGTGCCAGCAGCTCCCGGGACAGGAGCTCCTACGAGCAGTACTTC. It codes for CASSSRDRSSYEQYF.

This clone was found a few times. The rearrangement links TRBV10-3 to TRBJ1-4; TRBD1 might be the D (6 bases). The CDR3 consists of 15 residues. CDR1 is ENHRY, CDR2 SYGVKD, per germline. Between the trimmed V and J ends, which lost 3 bases and 5 bases, there was a span of 13 bases. This CDR3 reads CAISDRDTLNEKLFF. The CDR3 DNA sequence: TGTGCCATCAGTGACCGGGACACCTTGAATGAAAAACTGTTTTTT.

The chain uses TRBV6-7 and TRBJ1-5, with D perhaps matching TRBD1 (5 bases). TRBV6-7 is recorded as an ORF, its role being uncertain. V lost 11 bases to trimming and J lost 4 bases, with 21 bases between them. The CDR3 extends over 15 amino acids. The CDR3 DNA reads TGTGCCGCCGGACTTGGGACTCCGATGAATCAGCCCCAGCATTTT. Residues: CAAGLGTPMNQPQHF.

V is TRBV2 and J is TRBJ2-1; the match to TRBD2 covers 7 bases. The length of the CDR3 is 15 residues. In germline, CDR1 is SNHLY, CDR2 FYNNEI. Trimming cost V 7 bases and J 0 bases; bases outside gene matches: 6. The DNA of the CDR3 is TGTGCCAGCACCACTAGCGCTAGCTCCTACAATGAGCAGTTCTTC. This codes for CASTTSASSYNEQFF.

V is TRBV9 and J is TRBJ2-7; D perhaps matches TRBD1 (6 bases). Germline V gene data show CDR1 as SGDLS and CDR2 as YYNGEE. The V end was cut by 0 bases, the J end by 2 bases, with 9 bases between. This CDR3 is built from 14 residues. In DNA form, the CDR3 reads TGTGCCAGCAGCGTAGGACAGGTCCCCTACGAGCAGTACTTC. As protein: CASSVGQVPYEQYF.

The rearrangement uses TRBV30 and TRBJ2-7, with D possibly matching TRBD1 (6 bases). The CDR3 spans 15 residues. Germline CDR1 reads GTSNPN; CDR2 reads SVGIG (reference sequence). Trimming shortened V by 2 bases and J by 2 bases, and 16 bases separated the two germline ends. CDR3 loop: CAWSLWERTAYEQYF. The CDR3 region has the DNA TGTGCCTGGAGTCTTTGGGAGCGGACAGCCTACGAGCAGTACTTC.

CDR3 in amino acids: CASSIDPVPGELFF. As DNA, the CDR3 is TGTGCCAGTAGTATAGATCCGGTTCCCGGGGAGCTGTTTTTT. The rearrangement uses TRBV19 and TRBJ2-2; D is unclear. CDR1 is LNHDA, CDR2 SQIVND, per germline (reference sequence). V shed 0 bases and J shed 6 bases, with 8 bases lying between them. The CDR3 spans 14 residues.

J is TRBJ2-1 and V is TRBV4-1; 11 positions agree with TRBD2. This CDR3 has 16 residues. Germline lookup yields CDR1 MGHRA and CDR2 YSYEKL. V was clipped by 2 bases and J by 5 bases; unmatched bases: 5. The CDR3 nucleotides are TGCGCCAGCAGCCAACCAACTAGCGGGAGCAACAATGAGCAGTTCTTC. This gives the protein CASSQPTSGSNNEQFF.

This chain joins TRBV7-2 and TRBJ2-2; 10 bases match TRBD2. The CDR3 is 17 residues long. V shed 1 base and J 4 bases; nucleotides not matched to a gene: 6. Germline values: CDR1 SGHTA, CDR2 FQGNSA. This CDR3 is CASSLDGAGGITGELFF. The CDR3 DNA is TGTGCCAGCAGCTTAGACGGAGCGGGAGGGATCACCGGGGAGCTGTTTTTT.

The chain couples TRBV7-2 to TRBJ1-3, with a possible D match to TRBD1 (6 bases). This CDR3 is built from 16 residues. The germline CDR1 and CDR2 sequences are SGHTA and FQGNSA. With 4 bases removed from V and 0 bases from J, the gap between germline ends came to 13 bases. CDR3 region: CASSYDIGGSGNTIYF. The CDR3, as DNA: TGTGCCAGCAGCTATGATATAGGGGGCTCTGGAAACACCATATATTTT.

This clone was counted once. V and J are TRBV5-1 and TRBJ2-3, with 11 bases that match TRBD2. V gave up 0 bases and J gave up 2 bases; unmatched junction bases: 2. CDR1 is SGHRS, CDR2 YFSETQ, per germline. The CDR3 runs 16 residues. The DNA of the CDR3 is TGCGCCAGCAGCTTGGGGACTAGCGGGCTCACAGATACGCAGTATTTT. It codes for CASSLGTSGLTDTQYF.

The V call is TRBV7-2, the J call TRBJ1-2, with 9 positions matching TRBD1. The V gene's germline CDR1 is SGHTA and CDR2 FQGNSA. J gave up 6 bases and V 1 base, and 6 bases lay outside the gene matches. The CDR3 runs to 15 residues. In nucleotides, the CDR3 is TGTGCCAGCAGCTTAGATAGGACAGGGGCAAATGGCTACACCTTC. As protein: CASSLDRTGANGYTF.

This chain uses TRBV7-9 with TRBJ1-5; D gene uncertain. Germline V gene lookup returns CDR1 SEHNR and CDR2 FQNEAQ (reference sequence). V gave up 2 bases and J gave up 6 bases, with 5 bases separating them. The CDR3 sequence is 12 residues long. CDR3 DNA: TGTGCCAGCAGCTTAAGAGGTCAGCCCCAGCATTTT. As protein: CASSLRGQPQHF.

The rearrangement links TRBV11-2 to TRBJ2-7; 7 bases fit TRBD1. CDR3 length: 14 amino acids. Looked up from germline, CDR1 is SGHAT and CDR2 is FQNNGV. J was trimmed by 3 bases and V by 6 bases; bases with no gene match: 8. This CDR3 is CASSPGQAFYEQYF. CDR3 coding DNA: TGTGCCAGCAGTCCCGGACAGGCCTTCTACGAGCAGTACTTC.

The rearrangement links TRBV11-2 to TRBJ2-1, with 8 nucleotides matching TRBD2. This CDR3 has 15 residues. Trimming took 3 bases from V and 3 from J; bases not matched to a gene: 4. Germline assignment: CDR1 SGHAT and CDR2 FQNNGV. CDR3 sequence reads: CASSFAAGDYNEQFF. CDR3 coding DNA: TGTGCCAGCAGCTTCGCAGCGGGAGACTACAATGAGCAGTTCTTC.

In its sample, this clone was seen a few times. This chain connects TRBV5-1 to TRBJ2-1, with 10 bases identical to TRBD2. The CDR3 is 14 amino acids. Germline CDR1 and CDR2: SGHRS and YFSETQ. Losses at the gene ends were 2 bases for V and 12 bases for J; bases not matched to a gene: 8. The DNA for the CDR3 is TGCGCCAGCAGCTTCCAGGCTAGCGGGAGTGGGCAGTTCTTC. Encoded protein: CASSFQASGSGQFF.

This chain uses TRBV11-1 with TRBJ1-1; possibly TRBD1 for D (5 bases). The V end was cut by 3 bases, the J end by 4 bases, with 9 bases between. From germline, CDR1 is SGHAT and CDR2 FQDESV (reference sequence). The CDR3 runs to 13 residues. CDR3 sequence: CASSFHGGTEAFF. The CDR3 nucleotides read TGTGCCAGCAGCTTTCACGGGGGCACTGAAGCTTTCTTT.

The V and J genes are TRBV4-3 and TRBJ2-6, with D unclear. Trimming removed 1 base from V and 4 bases from J, with 11 bases in between. CDR3 length: 16 amino acids. Germline V gives CDR1 LGHNA, CDR2 YSLEER. CDR3 nucleotides: TGCGCCAGCAGCCAAGGCGCTTCAATGGGGGCCAACGTCCTGACTTTC. Amino acids: CASSQGASMGANVLTF.

V and J are TRBV6-6 and TRBJ1-2, with D tentatively TRBD1 (5 bases). Germline loops: CDR1 MNHNY, CDR2 SVGAGI (reference sequence). V was clipped by 2 bases and J by 0 bases, with 7 bases between them. The CDR3 consists of 14 residues. The CDR3 loop is CASSYGGANYGYTF. As DNA, the CDR3 is TGTGCCAGCAGTTACGGGGGGGCTAACTATGGCTACACCTTC.

The chain has TRBV7-9 and TRBJ1-4; no definite D call. Trimming removed 6 bases at V and 4 bases at J, with 9 bases between. Germline CDR1 is SEHNR and CDR2 is FQNEAQ (reference sequence). The CDR3 loop spans 13 amino acids. CDR3 sequence (DNA): TGTGCCAGCAGGGATGGAGTTAATGAAAAACTGTTTTTT. It specifies CASRDGVNEKLFF.

The CDR3 region has the DNA TGTGCCAGCAGTTTATCCCCCAGACTAGCGGGAGACACAGATACGCAGTATTTT. Translated: CASSLSPRLAGDTDTQYF. V gene TRBV27 combines with J gene TRBJ2-3, with 12 bases identical to TRBD2. Germline CDR1 is MNHEY and CDR2 is SMNVEV (reference sequence). The CDR3 has 18 amino acids. V lost 0 bases to trimming and J lost 2 bases; unmatched junction nucleotides: 6.

The chain combines TRBV28 with TRBJ2-7; tentative D call: TRBD2 (5 bases). The CDR3 sequence is 13 residues long. The germline gives CDR1 MDHEN, CDR2 SYDVKM. Trimming cost V 1 base and J 4 bases, with 8 bases left between them. The CDR3 sequence: CASSLSTGYEQYF. DNA for the CDR3: TGTGCCAGCAGTTTATCGACGGGGTACGAGCAGTACTTC.

The rearrangement uses TRBV14 and TRBJ2-1; D not resolved. Per germline, CDR1 SGHDN and CDR2 FVKESK. This CDR3 spans 15 amino acids. V gave up 1 base and J gave up 1 base, with 8 bases separating them. The CDR3 protein is CASSQGAISYNEQFF. In DNA form, the CDR3 reads TGTGCCAGCAGCCAAGGGGCAATTTCCTACAATGAGCAGTTCTTC.